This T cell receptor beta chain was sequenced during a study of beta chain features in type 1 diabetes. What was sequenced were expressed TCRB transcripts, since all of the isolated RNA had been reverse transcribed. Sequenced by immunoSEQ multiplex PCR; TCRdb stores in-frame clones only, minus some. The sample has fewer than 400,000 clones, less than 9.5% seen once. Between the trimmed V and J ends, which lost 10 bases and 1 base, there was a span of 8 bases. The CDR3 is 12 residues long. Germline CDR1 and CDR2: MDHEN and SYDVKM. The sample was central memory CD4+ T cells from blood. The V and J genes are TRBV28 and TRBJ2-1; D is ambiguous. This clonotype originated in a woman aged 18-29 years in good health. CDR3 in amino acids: CAILGSYNEQFF. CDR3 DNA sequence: TGTGCCATACTCGGGTCCTACAATGAGCAGTTCTTC. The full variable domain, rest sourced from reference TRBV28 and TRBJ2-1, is DVKVTQSSRYLVKRTGEKVFLECVQDMDHENMFWYRQDPGLGLRLIYFSYDVKMKEKGDIPEGYSVSREKKERFSLILESASTNQTSMYLCAILGSYNEQFFGPGTRLTVL.